This T cell receptor (beta chain) was identified during a study of technical replicates of blood from several donors. This clone was seen once. Per germline, CDR1 MGHDK and CDR2 SYGVNS. This CDR3 is built from 17 residues. V was pared by 5 bases and J by 2 bases, with 21 bases between. Profiling relied on immunoSEQ multiplex PCR, and the TCRdb table lists in-frame clones only, not all of them. The repertoire holds 65,000 to 95,000 clones, approximately 96% seen once, with 0.18% in the top ten. The J gene is TRBJ2-5, the V gene TRBV25-1; weak D call: TRBD2 (5 bases). The clonotype originates from a human donor in good health. Sequencing was done on a sample of T cells isolated from PBMCs. The CDR3 loop reads CASSFLRTPRGQETQYF. CDR3 bases: TGTGCCAGCAGTTTCTTGAGGACTCCCCGGGGTCAAGAGACCCAGTACTTC. The full variable domain, completed using reference TRBV25-1 and TRBJ2-5, is EADIYQTPRYLVIGTGKKITLECSQTMGHDKMYWYQQDPGMELHLIHYSYGVNSTEKGDLSSESTVSRIRTEHFPLTLESARPSHTSQYLCASSFLRTPRGQETQYFGPGTRLLVL.